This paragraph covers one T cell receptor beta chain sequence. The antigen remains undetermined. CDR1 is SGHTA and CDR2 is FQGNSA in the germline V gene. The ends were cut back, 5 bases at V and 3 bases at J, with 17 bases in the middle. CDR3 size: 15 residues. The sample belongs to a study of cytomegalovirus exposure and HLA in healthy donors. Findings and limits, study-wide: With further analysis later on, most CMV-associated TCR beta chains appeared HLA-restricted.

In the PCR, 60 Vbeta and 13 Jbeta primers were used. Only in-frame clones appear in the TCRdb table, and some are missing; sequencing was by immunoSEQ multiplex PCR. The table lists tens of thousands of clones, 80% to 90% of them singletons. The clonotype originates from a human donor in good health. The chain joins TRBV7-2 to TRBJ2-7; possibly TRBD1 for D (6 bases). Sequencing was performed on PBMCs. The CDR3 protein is CASSLGGQGYYEQYF. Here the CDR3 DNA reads TGTGCCAGCAGCCTGGGCGGGCAGGGGTACTACGAGCAGTACTTC. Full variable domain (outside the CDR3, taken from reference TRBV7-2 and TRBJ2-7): GAGVSQSPSNKVTEKGKDVELRCDPISGHTALYWYRQSLGQGLEFLIYFQGNSAPDKSGLPSDRFSAERTGGSVSTLTIQRTQQEDSAVYLCASSLGGQGYYEQYFGPGTRLTVT.